These 21 T cell receptor beta chains were all obtained from the same sample, sequenced in a study of T cells in Graves' hyperthyroidism and ophthalmopathy. TCR beta CDR3 regions were amplified from RNA transcripts. TCR CDR3 underwent first-round RT-PCR with the HTBI primer set. TCRdb analysed the multiplex PCR reads with MiXCR anew, one entry per CDR3 protein. The sample includes hundreds of thousands of distinct CDR3 sequences, more than 30% of them seen just once. Sequencing was carried out using blood. The receptors originated from a man aged 18-30 years with Graves' hyperthyroidism.

The chain carries TRBV19 and TRBJ2-7, with a possible D match to TRBD1 (6 bases). Trimming took 3 bases from V and 3 from J, leaving 12 bases between them. This CDR3 is 14 amino acids long. The germline V gene has CDR1 LNHDA and CDR2 SQIVND (reference sequence). This CDR3 reads CASSMRGNVYEQYF. The CDR3 DNA sequence: TGTGCCAGTAGTATGAGGGGGAACGTCTACGAGCAGTACTTC.

The chain combines TRBV2 with TRBJ1-5; 9 bases agree with TRBD1. The germline V gene encodes CDR1 SNHLY and CDR2 FYNNEI. With V trimmed by 4 bases and J by 5 bases, 3 bases remained unmatched. The CDR3 is 14 amino acids. This CDR3 is CASSAGQGYQPQHF. CDR3 bases: TGTGCCAGCAGTGCGGGACAGGGTTATCAGCCCCAGCATTTT.

The rearrangement joins TRBV7-2 to TRBJ1-1; D unclear. This CDR3 is 16 amino acids long. Germline loops: CDR1 SGHTA, CDR2 FQGNSA. V dropped 3 bases and J dropped 2 bases, with 16 bases sitting between them. CDR3 coding DNA: TGTGCCAGCAGCTTGGCCGGGCTCCCGGCAAACACTGAAGCTTTCTTT. Translated: CASSLAGLPANTEAFF.

This sequence joins TRBV19 and TRBJ2-3; no clear D. V shed 3 bases and J shed 2 bases, with 12 bases lying between them. CDR3 length: 15 residues. Germline CDR1 reads LNHDA; CDR2 reads SQIVND (reference sequence). The CDR3 region has the DNA TGTGCCAGTAGTATTCAGCCCTCAACCACAGATACGCAGTATTTT. It translates to CASSIQPSTTDTQYF.

CDR3 amino acids: CSAREGQGRYGYTF. The CDR3 DNA is TGCAGTGCTAGAGAGGGGCAGGGCCGCTATGGCTACACCTTC. The V gene is TRBV20-1, the J gene TRBJ1-2; D is perhaps TRBD1 (5 bases). The CDR3 loop spans 14 amino acids. V gave up 0 bases and J gave up 4 bases, with 12 bases separating them. Germline V gives CDR1 DFQATT, CDR2 SNEGSKA (reference sequence).

This clonotype was seen ten or more times. The chain employs TRBV7-9 and TRBJ1-1, with TRBD1 matching 8 bases. This CDR3 has 14 amino acids. Germline V lookup: CDR1 SEHNR, CDR2 FQNEAQ (reference sequence). J was trimmed by 3 bases and V by 5 bases; bases with no gene match: 5. The DNA for the CDR3 is TGTGCCAGCAGCAAGGACAGGGAGGACACTGAAGCTTTCTTT. It translates to CASSKDREDTEAFF.

This clonotype was detected ten times or more. This chain joins TRBV14 and TRBJ1-6; D unresolved. The CDR3 loop spans 13 amino acids. V lost 0 bases and J lost 10, with 7 bases in between. Germline-derived CDR1 and CDR2 are SGHDN and FVKESK. The CDR3 region is CASSQDIGSPLHF. CDR3 in DNA: TGTGCCAGCAGCCAAGACATAGGGTCACCCCTCCACTTT.

To note about this clonotype: A read error is possible here, since a much larger clone lies one base away. This rearrangement joins TRBV7-6 to TRBJ2-5, with 12 bases lining up with TRBD2. CDR3 size: 15 residues. CDR1 and CDR2 (germline): SGHVS, FNYEAQ. CDR3 sequence (DNA): TGTACCAGCAGCTCGCCGGGACTAGCGGGAGAGACCCAGTACTTC. It yields the protein CTSSSPGLAGETQYF.

On this clonotype itself: As the CDR3 is not closed by the conserved phenylalanine or tryptophan, this likely results from a read error. It is unclear where the CDR3 begins or ends on the DNA, so no DNA is shown, and the CDR3 is as TCRdb lists it. The J gene is TRBJ2-5, the V gene TRBV12-3 or TRBV12-4; TRBD2 is the table's D call, not checked against the DNA. The CDR3 adds up to 9 amino acids, both ends counted. CDR3 residues: CASSPGPAS.

The rearrangement uses TRBV6-1 and TRBJ2-2, with 11 bases that match TRBD2. The CDR3 has 13 residues. Looked up from germline, CDR1 is MNHNS and CDR2 is SASEGT. After removal of 4 bases from V and 13 bases from J, the junction contained 5 bases not matched to a gene. The CDR3: CASSGLAGWGLFF. CDR3 nucleotides: TGTGCCAGCAGTGGACTAGCGGGGTGGGGGCTGTTTTTT.

This clonotype occurred many times. V gene TRBV7-9 combines with J gene TRBJ2-7; a possible D gene is TRBD1 (5 bases). The CDR3 has 14 amino acids. The germline gives CDR1 SEHNR, CDR2 FQNEAQ (reference sequence). V lost 1 base and J lost 3, with 10 bases in between. CDR3 sequence reads: CASSLDGHFYEQYF. Here the CDR3 DNA reads TGTGCCAGCAGCTTAGACGGACACTTCTACGAGCAGTACTTC.

The rearrangement uses TRBV13 and TRBJ1-6; D is unresolved. The CDR3 loop spans 14 amino acids. Germline values: CDR1 PRHDT, CDR2 FYEKMQ (reference sequence). Trimming pared 2 bases from V and 7 bases from J, leaving 9 bases between. The DNA of the CDR3 is TGTGCCAGCAGCTTATTGCAGGAAAATTCACCCCTCCACTTT. Translation gives CASSLLQENSPLHF.

The CDR3 DNA reads TGCAGTGGAACGGAGGCTGAAGCTTTCTTT. Translation gives CSGTEAEAFF. This sequence joins TRBV29-1 and TRBJ1-1; D is undetermined. The germline gives CDR1 SQVTM, CDR2 ANQGSEA. This CDR3 has 10 residues.

The chain is built from TRBV7-2 and TRBJ1-5, with a tentative D call TRBD1 (6 bases). Germline values: CDR1 SGHTA, CDR2 FQGNSA. The CDR3 covers 16 residues. The V end was cut by 7 bases, the J end by 0 bases, with 16 bases between. CDR3 bases: TGTGCCAGCATCCTCCTGACAGGCCCTAGCAATCAGCCCCAGCATTTT. Translation: CASILLTGPSNQPQHF.

This clonotype has only a few counts. V and J are TRBV7-2 and TRBJ1-1; D unresolved. This CDR3 has 15 residues. The V end lost 1 base, the J end lost 4 bases, and 13 bases lay between the germline ends. The germline V gene has CDR1 SGHTA and CDR2 FQGNSA. This CDR3 reads CASSLVLAGGTEAFF. As DNA, the CDR3 is TGTGCCAGCAGCTTAGTACTGGCAGGAGGCACTGAAGCTTTCTTT.

V is TRBV20-1 and J is TRBJ1-1, with D perhaps matching TRBD1 (6 bases). The CDR3 sequence is 12 residues long. The germline gives CDR1 DFQATT, CDR2 SNEGSKA (reference sequence). V was shortened by 3 bases and J by 10 bases, with 15 bases between the two germline ends. In DNA form, the CDR3 reads TGCAGTGCTAGTTCGCGGGGGCAAATAGCTTTCTTT. Its protein is CSASSRGQIAFF.

This clonotype was seen at least ten times. The V gene is TRBV10-3, the J gene TRBJ1-4; TRBD1 aligns across 9 bases. V lost 10 bases and J lost 8; bases outside the gene matches: 2. Germline V CDR1 and CDR2: ENHRY, SYGVKD. The CDR3 is 11 residues long. In DNA form, the CDR3 reads TGTGCCACCGGGACAGGGGAAAAACTGTTTTTT. Amino acid sequence: CATGTGEKLFF.

This clonotype was seen repeatedly, ten times or more. This chain links TRBV29-1 with TRBJ2-2; D is ambiguous. The CDR3 contains 14 residues. Trimming took 0 bases from V and 1 from J, leaving 6 bases between them. Germline V lookup: CDR1 SQVTM, CDR2 ANQGSEA. CDR3 region: CSVEDLKNTGELFF. CDR3 nucleotide sequence: TGCAGCGTTGAAGATCTCAAGAACACCGGGGAGCTGTTTTTT.

The chain couples TRBV7-6 to TRBJ1-6; TRBD1 might be the D (6 bases). This CDR3 region has 13 residues. The V end was cut by 4 bases, the J end by 15 bases, with 16 bases between. Germline V lookup: CDR1 SGHVS, CDR2 FNYEAQ. CDR3 residues: CASSWGAGSHLHF. The CDR3 DNA follows: TGTGCCAGCAGCTGGGGGGCCGGGAGCCACCTCCACTTT.

Worth noting for this clonotype: Its ends do not fully match the called genes, so a read error is possible. The chain links TRBV7-2 to TRBJ2-7; 11 bases align to TRBD2. Per germline, CDR1 SGHTA and CDR2 FQGNSA. The CDR3 spans 17 residues. As DNA, the CDR3 is TGCGCCAGCAGCCAAGGGACCCTACTAGCGGGAGATGGCGAGCAGTACTTC. It encodes CASSQGTLLAGDGEQYF. Combining the CDR3 with reference TRBV7-2 and TRBJ2-7 gives the whole variable domain GAGVSQSPSNKVTEKGKDVELRCDPISGHTALYWYRQSLGQGLEFLIYFQGNSAPDKSGLPSDRFSAERTGGSVSTLTIQRTQQEDSAVYLCASSQGTLLAGDGEQYFGPGTRLTVT.

Ten or more counts support this clonotype. The CDR3 sequence: CASSRAGQSYGYTF. In nucleotides, the CDR3 is TGTGCCAGCAGCCGAGCAGGACAGAGCTATGGCTACACCTTC. This rearrangement joins TRBV5-6 to TRBJ1-2, with D possibly TRBD1 on 6 matching bases. The germline V gene has CDR1 SGHDT and CDR2 YYEEEE. The CDR3 is 14 amino acids. V shed 4 bases and J shed 4 bases, with 14 bases lying between them.